A selection of T cell receptor beta chains follows, all from one sample in a study of response to subunit inactivated influenza vaccine. From the RT-PCR reads, TCRdb called clonotypes with MiXCR, one entry per CDR3 protein. The table includes about 620,000 distinct CDR3 sequences, about 10% detected once. This material consisted of PBMCs from blood, taken on the day of vaccination. The origin of the receptors is a middle-aged man who received an inactivated influenza vaccine. Each CDR3 is given with its conserved first and last residue. The D gene is left open where the match is weak. Size is stated for part of the rows, as once, few or many counts, or as a class when the clone is expanded.

size	V	J	D	DNA	CDR3
.	TRBV10-3	TRBJ1-1	.	TGTGCCATCACTCGGCCGGGCAGCGATGAAGCTTTCTTT	CAITRPGSDEAFF
.	TRBV6-6	TRBJ2-7	.	TGTGCCAGCAGTTACGGGATTTACTACGAGCAGTACTTC	CASSYGIYYEQYF
many	TRBV6-5	TRBJ2-5	.	TGTGCCAGCAGAAGGGGGGGGGAGACCCAGTACTTC	CASRRGGETQYF
.	TRBV7-2	TRBJ2-5	.	TGTGCCAGCAGCGGGCAGGGGTTGGTGACCCAGTACTTC	CASSGQGLVTQYF
few	TRBV5-1	TRBJ2-7	.	TGCGCCAGCAGCTTGGTATCTAGCGTGTACGACGAGCAGTACTTC	CASSLVSSVYDEQYF
few	TRBV7-8	TRBJ1-1	.	TGTGCCAGCAGCTTAGAGGCAGCCACTAGGGCTGAAGCTTTCTTT	CASSLEAATRAEAFF
many	TRBV6-2/TRBV6-3	TRBJ2-7	.	TGTGCCAGCAGTTACTCAGGCAGCTACGAGCAGTACTTC	CASSYSGSYEQYF
many	TRBV20-1	TRBJ2-1	.	TGCAGTGGAATTAGTAGCTATGAGCAGTTCTTC	CSGISSYEQFF
many	TRBV18	TRBJ1-1	.	TGTGCCAGCTCACGGGACAAGAACACTGAAGCTTTCTTT	CASSRDKNTEAFF
few	TRBV20-1	TRBJ2-3	.	TGCAGTGCTAGAGATTCATCGACAGTAAAGTTACTCACAGATACGCAGTATTTT	CSARDSSTVKLLTDTQYF
many	TRBV5-5	TRBJ2-7	.	TGTGCCAGCAGCTTGGCGTCAGTTAGTACCTACGAGCAGTACTTC	CASSLASVSTYEQYF
few	TRBV20-1	TRBJ1-1	.	TGCAGTGCTAGAGATGCCAGACAGGTGAACACTGAAGCTTTCTTT	CSARDARQVNTEAFF
few	TRBV12-3/TRBV12-4	TRBJ2-1	TRBD2	TGTGCCAGCAGCCGGACTAGCGGGGGGTCATCCTACAATGAGCAGTTCTTC	CASSRTSGGSSYNEQFF
many	TRBV6-6	TRBJ2-3	.	TGTGCCAGCAGTTACAGTCCAGATACGCAGTATTTT	CASSYSPDTQYF
.	TRBV11-1	TRBJ2-1	TRBD2	TGTGCCAGCAGCTACCCCCGTGACGGGGGGGGACGATTGATGAATGAGCAGTTCTTC	CASSYPRDGGGRLMNEQFF
few	TRBV6-5	TRBJ2-7	TRBD1	TGTGCCAGCCGTTTATCCCCGGGACAGATGTACGAGCAGTACTTC	CASRLSPGQMYEQYF
few	TRBV29-1	TRBJ2-5	.	TGCAGCGTAGCGACCAACAGAGAGACCCAGTACTTC	CSVATNRETQYF
.	TRBV4-2	TRBJ1-4	.	TGTGCCAGCAGCCAAGGGACAGCTGCAACTAATGAAAAACTGTTTTTT	CASSQGTAATNEKLFF
few	TRBV10-1	TRBJ1-1	.	TGCGCCAGCAGTGTGAAGGGTGTGAACACTGAAGCTTTCTTT	CASSVKGVNTEAFF
many	TRBV5-1	TRBJ2-5	TRBD1	TGCGCCAGCAGCGTTGGACAGGGGCAGACCCAGTACTTC	CASSVGQGQTQYF
many	TRBV6-4	TRBJ2-1	TRBD2	TGTGCCAGCAGTGATCGTAGCGGGAGTTACAATGAGCAGTTCTTC	CASSDRSGSYNEQFF
few	TRBV20-1	TRBJ2-1	.	TGCAGTGCTACTGACGCGACAGCTACCTACAATGAGCAGTTCTTC	CSATDATATYNEQFF
many	TRBV3-1	TRBJ2-2	TRBD1	TGTGCCAGCAGCCGGCTCCGGGACAGCCCAACTGCCGGGGAGCTGTTTTTT	CASSRLRDSPTAGELFF
many	TRBV4-3	TRBJ2-3	.	TGCGCCAGCAGCCGGGACGGTAGAGATACGCAGTATTTT	CASSRDGRDTQYF
.	TRBV4-3	TRBJ2-7	TRBD1	TGCGCCAGCAGCCGACAAACAGGGGACGAGCAGTACTTC	CASSRQTGDEQYF
.	TRBV5-1	TRBJ2-3	.	TGCGCCAGCAGCTTTTCCAGAGACACAGATACGCAGTATTTT	CASSFSRDTDTQYF
.	TRBV5-6	TRBJ2-3	TRBD1	TGTGCCAGCAGCTTAGGACAGGGGTCAGATACGCAGTATTTT	CASSLGQGSDTQYF
.	TRBV6-5	TRBJ1-5	TRBD1	TGTGCCAGCAGTTACTTGGGGACAGGGGCCCAGCCCCAGCATTTT	CASSYLGTGAQPQHF
.	TRBV7-2	TRBJ2-1	TRBD1	TGTGCCAGCAGCTCCGACAGGGGGGGATACAATGAGCAGTTCTTC	CASSSDRGGYNEQFF
.	TRBV7-8	TRBJ2-6	.	TGTGCCAGCAGCTTAGCTGGACAGATTGCTGGGGCCAACGTCCTGACTTTC	CASSLAGQIAGANVLTF